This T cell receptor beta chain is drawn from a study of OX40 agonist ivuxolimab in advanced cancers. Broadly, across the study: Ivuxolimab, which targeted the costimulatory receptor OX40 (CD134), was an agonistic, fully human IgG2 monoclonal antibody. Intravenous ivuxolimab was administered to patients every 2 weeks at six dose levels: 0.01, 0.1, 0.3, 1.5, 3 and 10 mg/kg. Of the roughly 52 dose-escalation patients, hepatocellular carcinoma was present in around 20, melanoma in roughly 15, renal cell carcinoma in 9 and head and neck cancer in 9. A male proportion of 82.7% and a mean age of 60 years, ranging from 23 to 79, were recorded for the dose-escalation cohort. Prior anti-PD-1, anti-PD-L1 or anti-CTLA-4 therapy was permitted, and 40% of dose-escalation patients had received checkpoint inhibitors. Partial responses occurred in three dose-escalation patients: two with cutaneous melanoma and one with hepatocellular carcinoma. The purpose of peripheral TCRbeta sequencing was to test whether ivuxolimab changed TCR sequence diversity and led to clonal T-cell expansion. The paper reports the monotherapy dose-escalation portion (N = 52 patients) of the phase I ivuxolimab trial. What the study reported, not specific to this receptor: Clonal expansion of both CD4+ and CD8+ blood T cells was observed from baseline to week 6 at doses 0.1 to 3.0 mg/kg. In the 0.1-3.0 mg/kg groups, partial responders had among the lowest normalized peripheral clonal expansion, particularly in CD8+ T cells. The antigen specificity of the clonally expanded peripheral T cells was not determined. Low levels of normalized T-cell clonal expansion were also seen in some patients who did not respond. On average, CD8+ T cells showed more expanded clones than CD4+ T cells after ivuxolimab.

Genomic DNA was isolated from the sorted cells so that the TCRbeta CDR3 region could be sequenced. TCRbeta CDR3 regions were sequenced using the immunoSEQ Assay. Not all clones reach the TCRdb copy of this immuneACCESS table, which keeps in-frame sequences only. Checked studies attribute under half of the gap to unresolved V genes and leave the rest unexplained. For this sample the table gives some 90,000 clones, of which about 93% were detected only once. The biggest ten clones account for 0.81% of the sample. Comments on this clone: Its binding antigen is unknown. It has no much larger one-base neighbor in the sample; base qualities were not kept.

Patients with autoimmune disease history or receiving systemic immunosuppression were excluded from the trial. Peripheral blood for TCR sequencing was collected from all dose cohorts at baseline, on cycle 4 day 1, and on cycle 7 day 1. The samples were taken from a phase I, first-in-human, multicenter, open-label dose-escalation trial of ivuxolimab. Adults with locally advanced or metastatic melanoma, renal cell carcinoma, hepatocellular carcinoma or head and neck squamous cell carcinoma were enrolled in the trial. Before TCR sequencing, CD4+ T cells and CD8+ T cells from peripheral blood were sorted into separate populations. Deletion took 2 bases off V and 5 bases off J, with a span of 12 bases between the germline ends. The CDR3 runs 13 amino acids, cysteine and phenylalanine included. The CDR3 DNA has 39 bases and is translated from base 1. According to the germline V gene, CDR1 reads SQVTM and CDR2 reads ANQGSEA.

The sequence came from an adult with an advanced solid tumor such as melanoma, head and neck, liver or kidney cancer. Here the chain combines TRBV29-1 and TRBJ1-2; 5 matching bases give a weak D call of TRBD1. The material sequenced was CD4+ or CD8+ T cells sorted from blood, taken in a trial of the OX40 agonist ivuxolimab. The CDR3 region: CSVERRRGYGYTF. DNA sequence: TGCAGCGTTGAACGTAGGCGGGGGTATGGCTACACCTTC. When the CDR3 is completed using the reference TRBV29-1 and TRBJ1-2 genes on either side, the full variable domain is SAVISQKPSRDICQRGTSLTIQCQVDSQVTMMFWYRQQPGQSLTLIATANQGSEATYESGFVIDKFPISRPNLTFSTLTVSNMSPEDSSIYLCSVERRRGYGYTFGSGTRLTVV.